These T cell receptor beta chains were read from a single sample in a study of T cell changes during pregnancy in multiple sclerosis. Using immunoSEQ multiplex PCR, the repertoire was profiled, and TCRdb retains in-frame clones only, with some absent. The data hold about 62,000 clones, with 92% observed a single time. The sequencing used peripheral blood, collected in the second trimester of pregnancy. The receptor set was obtained from a female donor in good health, enrolled as a control in a pregnancy study. The CDR3 runs from the conserved cysteine through the conserved F or W. A D gene is named only where the DNA matches it firmly. Where a row states a size, it is once, few, many or the class of an expanded clone; other rows omit it.

j_gene: TRBJ2-5
d_gene: TRBD2
v_gene: TRBV9
abundance: .
CDR3aa: CASSVVVTSGRAWGETQYF
CDR3nt: TGTGCCAGCAGCGTAGTGGTAACTAGCGGGAGGGCCTGGGGAGAGACCCAGTACTTC

j_gene: TRBJ2-5
d_gene: .
v_gene: TRBV6-1
abundance: few
CDR3aa: CASSPGLGRETQYF
CDR3nt: TGTGCCAGCAGCCCGGGACTCGGGCGAGAGACCCAGTACTTC

j_gene: TRBJ2-5
d_gene: TRBD2
v_gene: TRBV5-6
abundance: .
CDR3aa: CASSLEGGGTETQYF
CDR3nt: TGTGCCAGCAGCTTGGAAGGCGGGGGGACGGAGACCCAGTACTTC

j_gene: TRBJ2-2
d_gene: .
v_gene: TRBV7-9
abundance: .
CDR3aa: CASSLAGHRATGELFF
CDR3nt: TGTGCCAGCAGCTTAGCGGGTCACAGGGCTACCGGGGAGCTGTTTTTT

j_gene: TRBJ1-2
d_gene: TRBD1
v_gene: TRBV11-2
abundance: .
CDR3aa: CASSLGVRGDYGYTF
CDR3nt: TGTGCCAGCAGCTTAGGGGTCAGGGGGGACTATGGCTACACCTTC

j_gene: TRBJ2-1
d_gene: .
v_gene: TRBV5-1
abundance: .
CDR3aa: CASTDRTVREQFF
CDR3nt: TGCGCCAGCACAGACAGGACGGTGCGTGAGCAGTTCTTC

j_gene: TRBJ2-3
d_gene: .
v_gene: TRBV2
abundance: .
CDR3aa: CASSPVTSTDTQYF
CDR3nt: TGTGCCAGCAGCCCCGTAACTAGCACAGATACGCAGTATTTT

j_gene: TRBJ1-2
d_gene: .
v_gene: TRBV5-1
abundance: .
CDR3aa: CASSLELPRSRGYTF
CDR3nt: TGCGCCAGCAGCTTGGAGCTCCCTCGTTCGCGTGGCTACACCTTC

j_gene: TRBJ2-1
d_gene: .
v_gene: TRBV7-3
abundance: .
CDR3aa: CASSASVRYNEQFF
CDR3nt: TGTGCCAGCAGCGCGTCCGTGAGATACAATGAGCAGTTCTTC

j_gene: TRBJ1-6
d_gene: .
v_gene: TRBV15
abundance: .
CDR3aa: CATTPLRGSSYNSPLHF
CDR3nt: TGTGCCACCACCCCTCTGCGGGGTAGCTCCTATAATTCACCCCTCCACTTT

j_gene: TRBJ2-3
d_gene: .
v_gene: TRBV29-1
abundance: .
CDR3aa: CSVRPATGRDTQYF
CDR3nt: TGCAGCGTTCGCCCCGCTACAGGGCGAGATACGCAGTATTTT

j_gene: TRBJ2-7
d_gene: .
v_gene: TRBV18
abundance: .
CDR3aa: CASSPANRKDEQYF
CDR3nt: TGTGCCAGCTCACCAGCAAACAGGAAGGACGAGCAGTACTTC

j_gene: TRBJ2-2
d_gene: .
v_gene: TRBV30
abundance: .
CDR3aa: CAWRLGPRGGELFF
CDR3nt: TGTGCCTGGAGGCTAGGTCCGCGTGGCGGGGAGCTGTTTTTT

j_gene: TRBJ1-3
d_gene: .
v_gene: TRBV5-4
abundance: .
CDR3aa: CASSSGGAAGNTIYF
CDR3nt: TGTGCCAGCAGCTCCGGTGGGGCCGCAGGAAACACCATATATTTT

j_gene: TRBJ1-1
d_gene: .
v_gene: TRBV15
abundance: .
CDR3aa: CATSLWGEMNTEAFF
CDR3nt: TGTGCCACCTCGTTATGGGGGGAGATGAACACTGAAGCTTTCTTT

j_gene: TRBJ2-1
d_gene: .
v_gene: TRBV10-3
abundance: .
CDR3aa: CAISVQAAPNHNEQFF
CDR3nt: TGTGCCATCAGCGTACAGGCGGCCCCGAACCACAATGAGCAGTTCTTC

j_gene: TRBJ2-7
d_gene: .
v_gene: TRBV27
abundance: .
CDR3aa: CASSRQGNHPYEQYF
CDR3nt: TGTGCCAGCAGTCGGCAGGGAAATCATCCCTACGAGCAGTACTTC

j_gene: TRBJ2-7
d_gene: .
v_gene: TRBV7-9
abundance: .
CDR3aa: CASSLSGSAEQYF
CDR3nt: TGTGCCAGCAGCTTATCAGGGTCCGCAGAGCAGTACTTC

j_gene: TRBJ2-5
d_gene: .
v_gene: TRBV28
abundance: .
CDR3aa: CASSYSPLSWETQYF
CDR3nt: TGTGCCAGCAGCTACTCGCCTCTGTCATGGGAGACCCAGTACTTC

j_gene: TRBJ1-3
d_gene: .
v_gene: TRBV13
abundance: once
CDR3aa: CASSLGTLSSGNTIYF
CDR3nt: TGTGCCAGCAGCTTAGGGACTTTGAGCTCTGGAAACACCATATATTTT

j_gene: TRBJ2-1
d_gene: .
v_gene: TRBV14
abundance: .
CDR3aa: CASSHPWGTAGVYEQFF
CDR3nt: TGTGCCAGCAGCCACCCTTGGGGGACAGCGGGAGTATACGAACAGTTCTTC

j_gene: TRBJ2-1
d_gene: .
v_gene: TRBV4-3
abundance: .
CDR3aa: CASSQDFPTEGEQFF
CDR3nt: TGCGCCAGCAGCCAAGATTTCCCCACCGAGGGTGAGCAGTTCTTC

j_gene: TRBJ1-5
d_gene: .
v_gene: TRBV7-2
abundance: .
CDR3aa: CASSLDGIFRPPQHF
CDR3nt: TGTGCCAGCAGCTTAGACGGGATCTTTAGGCCGCCCCAGCATTTT

j_gene: TRBJ1-2
d_gene: TRBD1
v_gene: TRBV7-9
abundance: .
CDR3aa: CASSLAPGQGEDSYTF
CDR3nt: TGTGCCAGCAGCTTAGCCCCGGGACAGGGGGAAGATAGCTACACCTTC

j_gene: TRBJ1-2
d_gene: .
v_gene: TRBV7-8
abundance: .
CDR3aa: CASSLDGQALYGYTF
CDR3nt: TGTGCCAGCAGCTTAGATGGGCAGGCCCTCTATGGCTACACCTTC

j_gene: TRBJ1-1
d_gene: .
v_gene: TRBV30
abundance: .
CDR3aa: CAWSAIGGTTEAFF
CDR3nt: TGTGCCTGGAGCGCGATCGGGGGGACCACTGAAGCTTTCTTT

j_gene: TRBJ1-2
d_gene: .
v_gene: TRBV7-3
abundance: .
CDR3aa: CASSLIGGANYGYTF
CDR3nt: TGTGCCAGCAGCTTAATTGGGGGCGCCAACTATGGCTACACCTTC

j_gene: TRBJ2-3
d_gene: TRBD1
v_gene: TRBV7-2
abundance: .
CDR3aa: CASSLKTGMRDTQYF
CDR3nt: TGTGCCAGCAGCTTAAAGACAGGGATGAGGGATACGCAGTATTTT

j_gene: TRBJ2-1
d_gene: TRBD2
v_gene: TRBV11-3
abundance: .
CDR3aa: CASSLVSGGVGEQFF
CDR3nt: TGTGCCAGCAGCTTAGTAAGCGGGGGAGTGGGTGAGCAGTTCTTC

j_gene: TRBJ2-1
d_gene: TRBD2
v_gene: TRBV28
abundance: .
CDR3aa: CAGSGTSGRSSYNEQFF
CDR3nt: TGTGCCGGATCTGGGACTAGCGGGAGGAGCTCCTACAATGAGCAGTTCTTC

j_gene: TRBJ2-7
d_gene: TRBD2
v_gene: TRBV5-1
abundance: .
CDR3aa: CASSYAAGTSDSYEQYF
CDR3nt: TGCGCCAGCAGCTATGCCGCCGGGACTAGTGACTCCTACGAGCAGTACTTC

j_gene: TRBJ1-1
d_gene: .
v_gene: TRBV5-1
abundance: .
CDR3aa: CASSYSLANTEAFF
CDR3nt: TGCGCCAGCAGCTACTCCCTAGCGAACACTGAAGCTTTCTTT

j_gene: TRBJ2-1
d_gene: TRBD2
v_gene: TRBV7-2
abundance: once
CDR3aa: CASALTSGSYNEQFF
CDR3nt: TGTGCCAGCGCACTAACTAGCGGATCGTACAATGAGCAGTTCTTC

j_gene: TRBJ2-5
d_gene: .
v_gene: TRBV5-1
abundance: .
CDR3aa: CASSLGTGAETQYF
CDR3nt: TGCGCCAGCAGCTTGGGCACGGGAGCGGAGACCCAGTACTTC

j_gene: TRBJ2-1
d_gene: TRBD2
v_gene: TRBV18
abundance: .
CDR3aa: CASSPPTSGGRNEQFF
CDR3nt: TGTGCCAGCTCACCTCCGACTAGCGGGGGGAGGAATGAGCAGTTCTTC

j_gene: TRBJ2-7
d_gene: .
v_gene: TRBV30
abundance: .
CDR3aa: CAWSQDFYEQYF
CDR3nt: TGTGCCTGGAGTCAGGACTTCTACGAGCAGTACTTC

j_gene: TRBJ1-5
d_gene: .
v_gene: TRBV6-6
abundance: once
CDR3aa: CASKQGPLYRQPQHF
CDR3nt: TGTGCCAGCAAACAGGGTCCTTTGTATCGTCAGCCCCAGCATTTT

j_gene: TRBJ1-6
d_gene: TRBD1
v_gene: TRBV19
abundance: .
CDR3aa: CASRVTGGQDNSPLHF
CDR3nt: TGTGCCAGTAGAGTTACAGGGGGACAGGATAATTCACCCCTCCACTTT

j_gene: TRBJ2-5
d_gene: .
v_gene: TRBV7-8
abundance: .
CDR3aa: CASSLGSRETQYF
CDR3nt: TGTGCCAGCAGCTTAGGTTCCCGAGAGACCCAGTACTTC

j_gene: TRBJ1-4
d_gene: .
v_gene: TRBV5-4
abundance: once
CDR3aa: CASSNKTGTNLGEKLFF
CDR3nt: TGTGCCAGCAGCAATAAAACCGGGACAAATTTGGGTGAAAAACTGTTTTTT